Listed here are 5 T cell receptor beta chains from one sample, sequenced in a study of cytomegalovirus exposure and HLA in healthy donors. PCR employed 60 Vbeta and 13 Jbeta primers. The repertoire was sequenced with immunoSEQ multiplex PCR; TCRdb's copy has only in-frame clones and lacks some. The sample carries some 82,000 clones, about four fifths recorded once. The sequenced sample consisted of PBMCs. The receptors were gathered from a woman aged 50 to 60 in good health and CMV-seronegative.

The V call is TRBV5-1, the J call TRBJ2-1; TRBD2 might be the D (5 bases). There are 14 residues in the CDR3. Trimming shortened V by 4 bases and J by 8 bases, and 16 bases separated the two germline ends. Per germline, CDR1 SGHRS and CDR2 YFSETQ. DNA for the CDR3: TGCGCCAGCAGCCCCCAAGGGCTAGCAGATGAGCAGTTCTTC. This codes for CASSPQGLADEQFF.

This CDR3 is CASSAPTGAYGYTF. The CDR3 nucleotides read TGTGCCAGCAGTGCCCCCACAGGGGCCTATGGCTACACCTTC. This chain connects TRBV25-1 to TRBJ1-2; 7 bases agree with TRBD1. Germline CDR1 MGHDK, CDR2 SYGVNS. The V segment lost 4 bases and the J segment 4 bases; nucleotides outside the gene matches: 6. The CDR3 has 14 residues.

The chain joins TRBV11-2 to TRBJ2-2, with D uncertain. The CDR3 runs to 15 residues. CDR1 SGHAT and CDR2 FQNNGV come from the germline V gene. V was cut by 3 bases and J by 1 base, with 9 bases left in between. CDR3 amino acids: CASSLGSLNTGELFF. The CDR3 nucleotides are TGTGCCAGCAGCTTGGGCAGCTTGAACACCGGGGAGCTGTTTTTT.

The sample holds one count of this clone. This sequence joins TRBV7-2 and TRBJ2-1; unclear D gene. The CDR3 is 15 amino acids. Germline values: CDR1 SGHTA, CDR2 FQGNSA. Trimming pared 1 base from V and 6 bases from J, leaving 13 bases between. This CDR3 is CASSLGVTIVNEQFF. The CDR3 coding sequence is TGTGCCAGCAGCTTAGGTGTAACAATCGTCAATGAGCAGTTCTTC.

This clone was seen only a few times. The chain has TRBV11-2 and TRBJ2-2, with D possibly being TRBD2 (6 bases). There are 15 residues in the CDR3. CDR1 is SGHAT and CDR2 is FQNNGV in the germline V gene. V lost 1 base to trimming and J lost 0 bases, with 6 bases between them. Here the CDR3 reads CASSLAGANTGELFF. In nucleotides, the CDR3 is TGTGCCAGCAGCTTAGCGGGAGCGAACACCGGGGAGCTGTTTTTT.